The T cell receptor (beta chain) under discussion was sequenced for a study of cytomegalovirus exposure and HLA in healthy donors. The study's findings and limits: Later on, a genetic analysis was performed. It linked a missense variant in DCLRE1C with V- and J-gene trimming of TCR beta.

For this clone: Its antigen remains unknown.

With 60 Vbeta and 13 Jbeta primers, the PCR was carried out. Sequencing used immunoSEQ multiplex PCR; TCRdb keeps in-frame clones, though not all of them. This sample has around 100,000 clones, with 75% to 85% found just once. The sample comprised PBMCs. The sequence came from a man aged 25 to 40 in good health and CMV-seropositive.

In DNA form, the CDR3 reads TGCAGCGTTGTCCCCCAGGGAAATTACAATGAGCAGTTCTTC. This translates into CSVVPQGNYNEQFF. This chain uses TRBV29-1 with TRBJ2-1; tentative D call: TRBD1 (5 bases). Germline V CDR1 and CDR2: SQVTM, ANQGSEA. The CDR3 totals 14 residues. The germline V and J ends were trimmed by 4 bases and 4 bases, with 14 bases remaining between them.